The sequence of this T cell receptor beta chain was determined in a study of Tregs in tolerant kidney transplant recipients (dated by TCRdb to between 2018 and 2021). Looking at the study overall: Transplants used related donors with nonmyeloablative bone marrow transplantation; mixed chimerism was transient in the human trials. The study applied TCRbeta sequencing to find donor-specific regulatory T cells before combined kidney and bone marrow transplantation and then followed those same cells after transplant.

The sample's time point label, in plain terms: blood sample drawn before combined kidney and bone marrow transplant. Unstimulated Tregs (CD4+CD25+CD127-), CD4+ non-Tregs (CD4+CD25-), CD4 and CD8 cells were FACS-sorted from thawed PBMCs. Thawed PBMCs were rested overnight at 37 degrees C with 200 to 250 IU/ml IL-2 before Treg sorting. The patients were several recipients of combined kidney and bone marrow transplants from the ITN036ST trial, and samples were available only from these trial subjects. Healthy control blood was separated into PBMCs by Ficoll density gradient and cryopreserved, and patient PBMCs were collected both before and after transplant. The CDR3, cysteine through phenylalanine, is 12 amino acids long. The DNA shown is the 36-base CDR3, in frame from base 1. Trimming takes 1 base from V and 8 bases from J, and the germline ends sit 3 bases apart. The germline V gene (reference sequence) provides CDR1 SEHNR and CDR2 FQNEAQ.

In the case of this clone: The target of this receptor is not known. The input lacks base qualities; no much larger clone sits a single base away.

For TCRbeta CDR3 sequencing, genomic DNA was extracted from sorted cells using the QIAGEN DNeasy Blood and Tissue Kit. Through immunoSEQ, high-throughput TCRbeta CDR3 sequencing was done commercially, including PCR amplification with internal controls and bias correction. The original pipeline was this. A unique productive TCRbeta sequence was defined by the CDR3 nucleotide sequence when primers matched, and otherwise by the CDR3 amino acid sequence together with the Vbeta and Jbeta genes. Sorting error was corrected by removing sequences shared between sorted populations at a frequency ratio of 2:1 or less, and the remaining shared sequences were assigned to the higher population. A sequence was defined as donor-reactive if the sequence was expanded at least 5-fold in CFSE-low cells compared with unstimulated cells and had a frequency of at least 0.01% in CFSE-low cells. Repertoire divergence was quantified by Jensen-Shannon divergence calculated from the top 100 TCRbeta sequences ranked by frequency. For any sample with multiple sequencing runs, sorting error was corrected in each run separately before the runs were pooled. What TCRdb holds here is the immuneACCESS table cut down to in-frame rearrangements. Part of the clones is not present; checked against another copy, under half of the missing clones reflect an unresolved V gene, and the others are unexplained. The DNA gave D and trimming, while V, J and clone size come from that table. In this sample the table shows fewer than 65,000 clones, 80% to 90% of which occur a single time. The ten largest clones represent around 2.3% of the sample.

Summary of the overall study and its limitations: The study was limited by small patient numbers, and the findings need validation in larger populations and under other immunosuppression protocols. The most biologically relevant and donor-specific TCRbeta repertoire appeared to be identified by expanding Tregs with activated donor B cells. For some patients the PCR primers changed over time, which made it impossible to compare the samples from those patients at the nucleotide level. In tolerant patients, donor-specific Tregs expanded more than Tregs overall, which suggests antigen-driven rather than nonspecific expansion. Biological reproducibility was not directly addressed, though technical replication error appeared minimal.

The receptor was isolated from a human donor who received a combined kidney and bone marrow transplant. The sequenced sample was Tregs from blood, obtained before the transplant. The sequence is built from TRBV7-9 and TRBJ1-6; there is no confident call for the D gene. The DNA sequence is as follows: TGTGCCAGCAGCTTAGGAGATTCACCCCTCCACTTT. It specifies CASSLGDSPLHF.